The 28 T cell receptor beta chains below were found in one sample sequenced in a study of T-cell memory formation after mild COVID-19 (dated by TCRdb to the early 2020s). Libraries were built with 5' RACE. The reads were generated on an Illumina NovaSeq 6000. TCRdb took the public reads, trimmed them with fastp at Q25, ran MiXCR for clone calling and kept in-frame beta chains. Merged by CDR3 protein, the rows form single entries marked with the most common genes and DNA. A total of a few hundred thousand distinct CDR3 sequences appear in this sample, around a quarter of them only once. The ten most abundant clones make up roughly an eighth of the sample. Sequenced sample: PBMCs or a T cell subset sorted from them (not recorded which). These receptors came from an adult woman who had mild COVID-19 (a few samples of this study predate the infection). The sample titles of this study are shuffled in the database, so cell type and time point are left out; the donor was told from shared clones.

This clonotype has just a few counts. The chain has TRBV24-1 and TRBJ2-7; D is undetermined. Looked up from germline, CDR1 is KGHDR and CDR2 is SFDVKD. The V end lost 4 bases, the J end lost 0 bases, and 6 bases lay between the germline ends. This CDR3 contains 13 residues. The chain's CDR3 is CATSDPNSYEQYF. DNA for the CDR3: TGTGCCACCAGTGACCCAAACTCCTACGAGCAGTACTTC.

This sequence joins TRBV5-1 and TRBJ1-2; D may be TRBD1 (6 bases). V was trimmed by 4 bases and J by 4 bases, leaving 23 bases between them. Per the germline V gene, CDR1 is SGHRS and CDR2 is YFSETQ. The CDR3 is made up of 17 amino acids. The CDR3 DNA reads TGCGCCAGCAGCCGTGGGGGCAGACTAGCGGCTGCCTATGGCTACACCTTC. Protein sequence: CASSRGGRLAAAYGYTF.

The chain couples TRBV5-4 to TRBJ2-5, with 11 bases aligning to TRBD2. The ends lost 4 bases at V and 1 base at J; junction bases unmatched: 9. This CDR3 comprises 17 residues. CDR1 is SGHNT, CDR2 YYREEE, per germline (reference sequence). The CDR3 loop is CASSAAATSGAQETQYF. CDR3 nucleotide sequence: TGTGCCAGCAGCGCGGCGGCGACTAGCGGGGCCCAAGAGACCCAGTACTTC.

The chain couples TRBV5-8 to TRBJ2-4, with D uncertain. CDR1 and CDR2 (germline): SGHTS, YDEGEE. The CDR3 is 14 amino acids. V shed 2 bases and J shed 7 bases, with 13 bases lying between them. The CDR3 DNA is TGTGCCAGCAGCTTTGACTCATCGGCGAACATTCAGTACTTC. Protein product: CASSFDSSANIQYF.

At least ten counts were recorded for this clonotype. This chain links TRBV7-9 with TRBJ2-7; maybe TRBD2 (5 bases). From germline, CDR1 is SEHNR and CDR2 FQNEAQ (reference sequence). This CDR3 comprises 15 residues. V was clipped by 1 base and J by 4 bases, with 14 bases between them. The DNA of the CDR3 is TGTGCCAGCAGCTTAGGTGTGCGGGCCTCGTACGAGCAGTACTTC. The encoded protein is CASSLGVRASYEQYF.

This clonotype was counted a few times. The rearrangement uses TRBV6-6 and TRBJ1-2; TRBD1 matches at 8 bases. V was pared by 4 bases and J by 1 base, with 5 bases of the junction left unmatched. The CDR3 contains 15 residues. CDR1 and CDR2 from the germline V gene are MNHNY and SVGAGI (reference sequence). The CDR3 bases are TGTGCCAGCAGTTGGGACAGGTCCGTTAACTATGGCTACACCTTC. Its translation: CASSWDRSVNYGYTF.

In its sample, this clonotype was seen a few times. The chain combines TRBV4-1 with TRBJ1-1; D is unresolved. The CDR3 consists of 14 residues. Germline CDR1 MGHRA, CDR2 YSYEKL. The V and J ends lost 0 bases and 5 bases respectively, with 10 bases between them. The chain's CDR3 is CASSQDGIGTEAFF. The CDR3 region has the DNA TGCGCCAGCAGCCAAGACGGGATTGGGACTGAAGCTTTCTTT.

The chain joins TRBV24-1 to TRBJ2-1; 12 bases match TRBD1. Germline values: CDR1 KGHDR, CDR2 SFDVKD. The CDR3 length is 14 residues. J gave up 8 bases and V 6 bases, and 4 bases lay outside the gene matches. CDR3 nucleotide sequence: TGTGCCACCAGTTCGGGACAGGGGGCCCATGAGCAGTTCTTC. Translation gives CATSSGQGAHEQFF.

The rearrangement links TRBV13 to TRBJ2-5, with 8 bases fitting TRBD1. Germline CDR1 is PRHDT and CDR2 is FYEKMQ (reference sequence). There are 14 residues in the CDR3. Trimming took 3 bases from V and 5 from J; bases not matched to a gene: 5. The CDR3 sequence is CASSLNRGMETQYF. CDR3 nucleotides: TGTGCCAGCAGCTTGAACAGGGGGATGGAGACCCAGTACTTC.

The chain employs TRBV4-3 and TRBJ2-5; D call uncertain. Between the trimmed V and J ends, which lost 3 bases and 1 base, there was a span of 6 bases. The germline V gene has CDR1 LGHNA and CDR2 YSLEER. The CDR3 has 13 residues. CDR3 in DNA: TGCGCCAGCAGCCAGTATCTCCAAGAGACCCAGTACTTC. This encodes CASSQYLQETQYF.

This clonotype was counted a few times. The CDR3 nucleotides read TGTGCCAGCAGCCAAGAATTAGGGAACAGGGAGCAGTACTTC. It codes for CASSQELGNREQYF. The V gene is TRBV4-2, the J gene TRBJ2-7; perhaps TRBD1 as D (5 bases). CDR1 LGHNA and CDR2 YNFKEQ come from the germline V gene. The length of the CDR3 is 14 residues. The V gene lost 0 bases and the J gene lost 7 bases, with 13 bases spanning the gap.

The CDR3 DNA sequence: TGTGCCACCAGAGACGGACAGGGTAATTCGAGCTATGGCTACACCTTC. Its protein product is CATRDGQGNSSYGYTF. The genes are TRBV15 and TRBJ1-2; 8 bases map to TRBD1. This CDR3 is 16 amino acids long. Unmatched junction bases numbered 13, after V lost 6 bases and J lost 4 bases. Germline V lookup: CDR1 LNHNV, CDR2 YYDKDF (reference sequence).

The gene calls are TRBV7-3 and TRBJ2-1; 7 bases are shared with TRBD2. The CDR3 has 15 residues. CDR1 is SGHTA, CDR2 FQGTGA, per germline. J gave up 0 bases and V 5 bases, and 4 bases lay outside the gene matches. The chain's CDR3 is CASSPGGTSYNEQFF. CDR3 in DNA: TGTGCCAGCAGCCCCGGGGGGACCTCCTACAATGAGCAGTTCTTC.

The chain has TRBV9 and TRBJ2-7; perhaps TRBD1 as D (6 bases). CDR1 is SGDLS and CDR2 is YYNGEE in the germline V gene. The CDR3 extends over 14 amino acids. V lost 4 bases to trimming and J lost 4 bases, with 15 bases between them. CDR3 nucleotides: TGTGCCAGCAGCACGAACAGGGTCGGGTACGAGCAGTACTTC. This encodes CASSTNRVGYEQYF.

In this sample, this clonotype turned up a few times. V is TRBV6-1 and J is TRBJ2-2; D unclear. The CDR3 contains 16 residues. Germline CDR1 MNHNS, CDR2 SASEGT. The V end was cut by 1 base, the J end by 6 bases, with 15 bases between. As DNA, the CDR3 is TGTGCCAGCAGTGAAGTAAGGAGTCGGCGTGCCGGGGAGCTGTTTTTT. Protein product: CASSEVRSRRAGELFF.

This clonotype was detected a few times. The V call is TRBV27, the J call TRBJ1-2; D not resolved. The CDR3 is made up of 13 amino acids. CDR1 MNHEY and CDR2 SMNVEV come from the germline V gene (reference sequence). V lost 5 bases to trimming and J lost 7 bases, with 14 bases between them. The CDR3 sequence: CASSGPSMSGYTF. CDR3 DNA: TGTGCCAGCAGTGGCCCTTCAATGAGTGGCTACACCTTC.

This chain connects TRBV5-6 to TRBJ2-5; D tentatively fits TRBD1 or TRBD2 (7 bases each). The CDR3 is 15 amino acids. Germline CDR1 SGHDT, CDR2 YYEEEE. The V and J ends lost 0 bases and 3 bases respectively, with 12 bases between them. The CDR3 loop reads CASSLGRGGEETQYF. Written as DNA, the CDR3 is TGTGCCAGCAGCTTGGGCAGGGGGGGCGAAGAGACCCAGTACTTC.

The chain employs TRBV5-1 and TRBJ2-2, with 9 bases lining up with TRBD1. Trimming removed 3 bases from V and 5 bases from J; junction bases left unmatched: 5. The CDR3 is 15 residues long. Per the germline V gene, CDR1 is SGHRS and CDR2 is YFSETQ. This chain's CDR3 is CASSSGTGKTGELFF. CDR3 DNA: TGCGCCAGCAGCTCCGGGACAGGGAAGACCGGGGAGCTGTTTTTT.

The gene calls are TRBV9 and TRBJ2-3; D is perhaps TRBD1 (6 bases). Germline V gives CDR1 SGDLS, CDR2 YYNGEE. V shed 7 bases and J shed 0 bases, with 9 bases lying between them. The CDR3 spans 13 residues. The CDR3 DNA is TGTGCCAGCTCTGGACAGAGCACAGATACGCAGTATTTT. Translation gives CASSGQSTDTQYF.

In DNA form, the CDR3 reads TGTGCCAGCAGGCGCCCCGGGATTCTCTACGAGCAGTACTTC. Protein product: CASRRPGILYEQYF. The chain joins TRBV28 to TRBJ2-7, with D perhaps TRBD2 (5 bases). Trimming removed 6 bases at V and 3 bases at J, with 15 bases between. The CDR3 covers 14 residues. Germline V gives CDR1 MDHEN, CDR2 SYDVKM.

In its sample, this clonotype was seen a few times. J is TRBJ2-4 and V is TRBV6-5; D uncertain. V dropped 0 bases and J dropped 9 bases, with 15 bases sitting between them. This CDR3 spans 15 amino acids. Germline CDR1 reads MNHEY; CDR2 reads SVGAGI. Written as DNA, the CDR3 is TGTGCCAGCAGTTACTCCCAGCCGGTCCGTGCCATTCAGTACTTC. Protein product: CASSYSQPVRAIQYF.

The chain employs TRBV7-9 and TRBJ2-3; D unresolved. With 1 base removed from V and 2 bases from J, the gap between germline ends came to 10 bases. The CDR3 runs 15 residues. Germline-derived CDR1 and CDR2 are SEHNR and FQNEAQ (reference sequence). The CDR3 spells CASSLGQLFTDTQYF. CDR3 DNA: TGTGCCAGCAGCTTAGGCCAGTTATTCACAGATACGCAGTATTTT.

In this sample, this clonotype turned up a few times. V gene TRBV6-1 combines with J gene TRBJ2-7; D might be TRBD1 or TRBD2, each matching 5 bases. CDR3 length equals 15 residues. The V gene lost 6 bases and the J gene lost 0 bases, with 15 bases spanning the gap. From germline, CDR1 is MNHNS and CDR2 SASEGT. The CDR3 reads CASREGISSSYEQYF. The CDR3 DNA follows: TGTGCCAGCAGAGAGGGGATTTCTAGCTCCTACGAGCAGTACTTC.

This clonotype was observed a handful of times. V gene TRBV6-4 combines with J gene TRBJ2-5, with a tentative D call TRBD2 (6 bases). This CDR3 is 15 amino acids long. Germline CDR1 reads MRHNA; CDR2 reads SNTAGT. Trimming cost V 2 bases and J 5 bases, with 15 bases left between them. CDR3 in DNA: TGTGCCAGCAGTGACATCCCGGGGGAAGTGGAGACCCAGTACTTC. Translated: CASSDIPGEVETQYF.

The V call is TRBV10-3, the J call TRBJ1-2, with D possibly being TRBD1 (6 bases). Germline V lookup: CDR1 ENHRY, CDR2 SYGVKD. This CDR3 has 18 amino acids. Trimming stripped 4 bases from V and 4 bases from J, with 25 bases between. The chain's CDR3 is CAISGGGRRTQGPYGYTF. In DNA form, the CDR3 reads TGTGCCATCAGTGGGGGGGGCCGTCGGACACAAGGGCCCTATGGCTACACCTTC.

This clonotype was observed a handful of times. This sequence joins TRBV5-1 and TRBJ2-1; 8 nucleotides align to TRBD2. This CDR3 region has 17 residues. After removal of 0 bases from V and 0 bases from J, the junction contained 5 bases not matched to a gene. CDR1 and CDR2 from the germline V gene are SGHRS and YFSETQ. The DNA for the CDR3 is TGCGCCAGCAGCTTGGCGCCGGGGGGGACCTCCTACAATGAGCAGTTCTTC. This sequence encodes CASSLAPGGTSYNEQFF.

This clonotype was found a few times. The chain carries TRBV27 and TRBJ2-5; D assignment may be TRBD1 or TRBD2 (5 bases each). Deletions cut 5 bases from V and 5 bases from J, with 18 bases between. CDR3 length: 15 residues. Germline V gives CDR1 MNHEY, CDR2 SMNVEV (reference sequence). The CDR3 spells CASSTGTAFSETQYF. The CDR3 DNA reads TGTGCCAGCAGTACCGGGACGGCTTTTAGTGAGACCCAGTACTTC.

This clonotype occurred a few times. This sequence joins TRBV3-1 and TRBJ1-1; weak D call: TRBD1 (6 bases). V was shortened by 3 bases and J by 4 bases, with 12 bases between the two germline ends. Germline CDR1 and CDR2: LGHDT and YNNKEL (reference sequence). The CDR3 runs to 14 residues. The CDR3, as DNA: TGTGCCAGCAGCCAGTTCACAGGGACCACTGAAGCTTTCTTT. It codes for CASSQFTGTTEAFF. The whole variable domain, remainder taken from reference TRBV3-1 and TRBJ1-1, is DTAVSQTPKYLVTQMGNDKSIKCEQNLGHDTMYWYKQDSKKFLKIMFSYNNKELIINETVPNRFSPKSPDKAHLNLHINSLELGDSAVYFCASSQFTGTTEAFFGQGTRLTVV.